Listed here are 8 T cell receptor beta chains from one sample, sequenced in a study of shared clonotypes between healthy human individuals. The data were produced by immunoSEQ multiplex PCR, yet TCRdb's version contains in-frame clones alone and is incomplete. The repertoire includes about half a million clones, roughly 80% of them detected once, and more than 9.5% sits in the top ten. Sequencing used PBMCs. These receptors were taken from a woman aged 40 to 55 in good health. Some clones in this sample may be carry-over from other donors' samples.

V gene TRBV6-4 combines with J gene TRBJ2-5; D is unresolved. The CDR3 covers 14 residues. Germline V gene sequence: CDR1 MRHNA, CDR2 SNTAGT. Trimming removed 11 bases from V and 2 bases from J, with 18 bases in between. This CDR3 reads CARRNHHPQETQYF. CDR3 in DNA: TGTGCCCGTAGGAACCACCATCCACAAGAGACCCAGTACTTC.

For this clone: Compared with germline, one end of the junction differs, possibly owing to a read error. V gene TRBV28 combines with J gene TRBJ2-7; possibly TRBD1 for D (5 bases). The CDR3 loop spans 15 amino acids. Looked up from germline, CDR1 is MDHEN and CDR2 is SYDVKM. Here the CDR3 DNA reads TGTGCCAGCGGTTTAGGGGCAGCCCCAGCCTACGAGAAGTACTTC. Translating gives CASGLGAAPAYEKYF.

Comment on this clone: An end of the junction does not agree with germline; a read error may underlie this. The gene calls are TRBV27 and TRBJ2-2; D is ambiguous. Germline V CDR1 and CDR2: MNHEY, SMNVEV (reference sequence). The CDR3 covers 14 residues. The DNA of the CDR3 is TGTGGCAGCAGTTTAATGGAAAACACCGGGGAGCTGTTTTTT. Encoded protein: CGSSLMENTGELFF.

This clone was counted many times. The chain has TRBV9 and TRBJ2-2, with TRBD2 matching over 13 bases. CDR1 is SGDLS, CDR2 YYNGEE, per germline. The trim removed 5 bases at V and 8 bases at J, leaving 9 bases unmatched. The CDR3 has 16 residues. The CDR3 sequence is CASRGGGLAGAGELFF. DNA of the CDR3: TGTGCCAGCAGAGGAGGAGGACTAGCGGGAGCTGGGGAGCTGTTTTTT.

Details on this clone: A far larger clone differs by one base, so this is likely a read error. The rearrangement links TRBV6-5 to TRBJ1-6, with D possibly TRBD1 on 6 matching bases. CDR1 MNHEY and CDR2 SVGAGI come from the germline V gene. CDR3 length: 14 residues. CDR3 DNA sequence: TGTGCCAGCAGTTACTCGGGGGGCTCTTCACCCCTCTACTTT. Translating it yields CASSYSGGSSPLYF.

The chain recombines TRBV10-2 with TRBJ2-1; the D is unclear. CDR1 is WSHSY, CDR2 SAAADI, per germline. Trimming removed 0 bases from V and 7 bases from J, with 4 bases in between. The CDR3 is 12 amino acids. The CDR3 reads CASSESPNEQFF. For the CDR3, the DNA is TGCGCCAGCAGTGAGTCGCCTAATGAGCAGTTCTTC.

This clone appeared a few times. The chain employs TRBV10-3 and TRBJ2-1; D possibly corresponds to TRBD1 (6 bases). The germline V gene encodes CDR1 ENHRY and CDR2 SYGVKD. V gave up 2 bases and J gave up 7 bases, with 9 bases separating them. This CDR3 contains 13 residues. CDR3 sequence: CAISEGQPNEQFF. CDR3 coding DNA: TGTGCCATCAGTGAGGGACAGCCGAATGAGCAGTTCTTC.

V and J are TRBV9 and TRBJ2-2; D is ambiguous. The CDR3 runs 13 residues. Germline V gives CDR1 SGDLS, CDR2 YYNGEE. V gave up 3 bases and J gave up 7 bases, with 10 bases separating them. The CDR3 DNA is TGTGCCAGCAGCGGTGCTAGTTTCGGGGAGCTGTTTTTT. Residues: CASSGASFGELFF.